The 16 T cell receptor beta chains reported below all come from one sample, sequenced in a study of T-cell memory formation after mild COVID-19. TCRdb reprocessed the 5' RACE reads via MiXCR and lists one record per CDR3 protein. The sample gives about 88,000 distinct CDR3 sequences, more than 20% of which show up once; under 55% is in the top ten. Sample: PBMCs or a T cell subset sorted from them (not recorded which). These receptor sequences come from a man younger than 35 who had mild COVID-19 (a few samples of this study predate the infection). Cell type and time point are not known.

This clonotype was counted a few times. The chain employs TRBV9 and TRBJ1-4, with D tentatively TRBD1 (6 bases). V lost 4 bases and J 3 bases, leaving 13 bases between the germline ends. This CDR3 has 15 amino acids. Germline CDR1 reads SGDLS; CDR2 reads YYNGEE. CDR3 amino acids: CASSLTDRSNEKLFF. In DNA form, the CDR3 reads TGTGCCAGCAGCCTCACGGACAGATCTAATGAAAAACTGTTTTTT. The complete variable domain, with remaining parts taken from reference TRBV9 and TRBJ1-4, reads DSGVTQTPKHLITATGQRVTLRCSPRSGDLSVYWYQQSLDQGLQFLIQYYNGEERAKGNILERFSAQQFPDLHSELNLSSLELGDSALYFCASSLTDRSNEKLFFGSGTQLSVL.

This clonotype was counted many times. This chain links TRBV3-1 with TRBJ2-3; TRBD2 agrees at 9 bases. The CDR3 contains 15 residues. Trimming removed 4 bases from V and 2 bases from J; junction bases left unmatched: 4. Looked up from germline, CDR1 is LGHDT and CDR2 is YNNKEL (reference sequence). The CDR3 DNA reads as TGTGCCAGCAGCCCGACTAGCGGAGTCACAGATACGCAGTATTTT. Amino acid sequence: CASSPTSGVTDTQYF.

The rearrangement joins TRBV7-2 to TRBJ2-7; 12 bases align to TRBD2. The CDR3 runs to 14 residues. V was clipped by 4 bases and J by 2 bases; unmatched bases: 0. The germline V gene encodes CDR1 SGHTA and CDR2 FQGNSA. The CDR3 sequence: CASSSSGGAYEQYF. DNA for the CDR3: TGTGCCAGCAGCTCTAGCGGGGGGGCCTACGAGCAGTACTTC.

This sequence joins TRBV4-2 and TRBJ2-1; possible D gene TRBD2, 5 bases. V lost 0 bases and J 4 bases, leaving 7 bases between the germline ends. CDR3 size: 14 residues. The germline gives CDR1 LGHNA, CDR2 YNFKEQ. The CDR3 here is CASSQEGSYNEQFF. Written as DNA, the CDR3 is TGTGCCAGCAGCCAAGAAGGGAGTTACAATGAGCAGTTCTTC.

This clonotype was seen more than once but under ten times. The chain has TRBV2 and TRBJ1-5, with a tentative D call TRBD1 (5 bases). CDR3 size: 12 residues. From germline, CDR1 is SNHLY and CDR2 FYNNEI. The germline V and J ends were trimmed by 10 bases and 4 bases, with 11 bases remaining between them. The CDR3 is CATGGVNQPQHF. DNA for the CDR3: TGTGCCACCGGGGGGGTTAATCAGCCCCAGCATTTT. The full variable domain, with the rest looked up from reference TRBV2 and TRBJ1-5, is EPEVTQTPSHQVTQMGQEVILRCVPISNHLYFYWYRQILGQKVEFLVSFYNNEISEKSEIFDDQFSVERPDGSNFTLKIRSTKLEDSAMYFCATGGVNQPQHFGDGTRLSIL.

This clonotype was seen more than once but under ten times. This chain joins TRBV4-1 and TRBJ1-5, with 10 bases matching TRBD1. The germline V gene has CDR1 MGHRA and CDR2 YSYEKL. CDR3 length: 15 residues. J gave up 7 bases and V 4 bases, and 7 bases lay outside the gene matches. The CDR3 DNA follows: TGCGCCAGCAGCCGCCCGACAGGGGGCCTGCAGCCCCAGCATTTT. Protein sequence: CASSRPTGGLQPQHF.

The chain links TRBV5-6 to TRBJ1-5; 10 nucleotides agree with TRBD1. Trimming cost V 0 bases and J 7 bases; bases outside gene matches: 4. This CDR3 is 15 amino acids long. The germline V gene has CDR1 SGHDT and CDR2 YYEEEE. CDR3 protein: CASSLVRDRGQPQHF. The CDR3 nucleotides are TGTGCCAGCAGCTTGGTCCGGGACAGGGGCCAGCCCCAGCATTTT. Supplemented by reference TRBV5-6 and TRBJ1-5, the full variable domain reads DAGVTQSPTHLIKTRGQQVTLRCSPKSGHDTVSWYQQALGQGPQFIFQYYEEEERQRGNFPDRFSGHQFPNYSSELNVNALLLGDSALYLCASSLVRDRGQPQHFGDGTRLSIL.

The chain links TRBV2 to TRBJ2-3, with D possibly TRBD2 on 7 matching bases. CDR3 length: 16 residues. Trimming shortened V by 7 bases and J by 2 bases, and 19 bases separated the two germline ends. Germline loops: CDR1 SNHLY, CDR2 FYNNEI. CDR3 nucleotides: TGTGCCAGCAAAGATAGTTTCGCGGGGGCCACAGATACGCAGTATTTT. Its translation: CASKDSFAGATDTQYF.

This clonotype was seen only a few times. The J gene is TRBJ2-2, the V gene TRBV19, with a tentative D call TRBD1 (5 bases). V dropped 9 bases and J dropped 6 bases, with 5 bases sitting between them. This CDR3 contains 10 residues. Germline V CDR1 and CDR2: LNHDA, SQIVND (reference sequence). CDR3 sequence reads: CASRAGELFF. As DNA, the CDR3 is TGTGCCAGCAGGGCCGGGGAGCTGTTTTTT.

The chain couples TRBV29-1 to TRBJ2-3, with D possibly TRBD2 on 5 matching bases. The V end lost 3 bases, the J end lost 11 bases, and 12 bases lay between the germline ends. The CDR3 totals 11 residues. Germline V lookup: CDR1 SQVTM, CDR2 ANQGSEA. CDR3 in DNA: TGCAGCGTTGAGATCGGGATACGGCAGTATTTT. Translating gives CSVEIGIRQYF.

V and J are TRBV3-1 and TRBJ2-2, with D possibly being TRBD1 (6 bases). Germline V gives CDR1 LGHDT, CDR2 YNNKEL (reference sequence). Trimming removed 5 bases at V and 2 bases at J, with 12 bases between. The CDR3 is made up of 15 amino acids. The chain's CDR3 is CASSLGTLNTGELFF. Here the CDR3 DNA reads TGTGCCAGCAGCTTGGGGACACTAAACACCGGGGAGCTGTTTTTT.

The genes are TRBV9 and TRBJ2-1; 8 bases agree with TRBD1. The germline V gene has CDR1 SGDLS and CDR2 YYNGEE. The CDR3 extends over 15 amino acids. V trimming: 3 bases; J trimming: 7 bases; junction bases outside the gene matches: 9. DNA for the CDR3: TGTGCCAGCAGCGGAAGACAGGGGTCTTGGAATGAGCAGTTCTTC. Amino acid sequence: CASSGRQGSWNEQFF.

The genes are TRBV11-3 and TRBJ2-5; the match to TRBD1 covers 7 bases. Per the germline V gene, CDR1 is SGHNT and CDR2 is YENEEA. The trim removed 5 bases at V and 5 bases at J, leaving 5 bases unmatched. This CDR3 comprises 13 residues. The CDR3 reads CASSQGTAETQYF. Written as DNA, the CDR3 is TGTGCCAGCAGCCAGGGGACAGCGGAGACCCAGTACTTC. The full variable domain, rest sourced from reference TRBV11-3 and TRBJ2-5, is EAGVVQSPRYKIIEKKQPVAFWCNPISGHNTLYWYLQNLGQGPELLIRYENEEAVDDSQLPKDRFSAERLKGVDSTLKIQPAELGDSAVYLCASSQGTAETQYFGPGTRLLVL.

This clonotype turned up a few times. The V call is TRBV7-9, the J call TRBJ1-1, with 9 bases identical to TRBD1. Germline V gene sequence: CDR1 SEHNR, CDR2 FQNEAQ (reference sequence). The CDR3 sequence is 11 residues long. J was trimmed by 8 bases and V by 6 bases; bases with no gene match: 1. The CDR3 DNA is TGTGCCAGCAGAGGACAGGGGGAAGCTTTCTTT. This codes for CASRGQGEAFF.

J is TRBJ2-7 and V is TRBV28; possibly TRBD2 for D (5 bases). This CDR3 has 14 residues. Germline V lookup: CDR1 MDHEN, CDR2 SYDVKM. V was cut by 3 bases and J by 3 bases, with 12 bases left in between. CDR3 amino acids: CASSFKPGNYEQYV. In DNA, the CDR3 is TGTGCCAGCAGTTTCAAACCGGGGAACTACGAGCAGTACGTC.

This clonotype was seen a handful of times. The chain recombines TRBV15 with TRBJ1-3; D is uncertain. CDR1 and CDR2 from the germline V gene are LNHNV and YYDKDF (reference sequence). V shed 8 bases and J shed 4 bases, with 9 bases lying between them. The CDR3 is 12 amino acids. CDR3 amino acids: CATGEDGNTIYF. CDR3 DNA sequence: TGTGCCACCGGGGAGGACGGAAACACCATATATTTT.